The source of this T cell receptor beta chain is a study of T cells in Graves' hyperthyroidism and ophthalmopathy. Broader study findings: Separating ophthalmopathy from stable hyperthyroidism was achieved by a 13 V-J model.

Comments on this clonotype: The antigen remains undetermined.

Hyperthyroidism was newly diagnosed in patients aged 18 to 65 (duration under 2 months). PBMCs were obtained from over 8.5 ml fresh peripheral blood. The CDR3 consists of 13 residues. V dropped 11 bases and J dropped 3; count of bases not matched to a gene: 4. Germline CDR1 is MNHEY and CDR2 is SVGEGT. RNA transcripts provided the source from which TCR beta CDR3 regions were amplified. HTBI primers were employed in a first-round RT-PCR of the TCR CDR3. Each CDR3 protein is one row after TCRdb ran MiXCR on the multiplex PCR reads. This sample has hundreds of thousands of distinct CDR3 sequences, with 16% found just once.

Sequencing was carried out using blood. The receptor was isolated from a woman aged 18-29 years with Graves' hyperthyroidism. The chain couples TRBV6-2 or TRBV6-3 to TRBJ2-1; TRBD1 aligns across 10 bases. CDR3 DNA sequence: TGTGCCGGACAGGGGGTGAGCTACAATGAGCAGTTCTTC. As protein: CAGQGVSYNEQFF.